This T cell receptor (beta chain) was profiled in a study of T cells in Graves' hyperthyroidism and ophthalmopathy. Comment on this clonotype: Its specificity is unknown.

The study, taken as a whole, reports: Patients with ophthalmopathy were separated from those with stable hyperthyroidism by a 13 V-J model.

Trimming stripped 9 bases from V and 0 bases from J, with 17 bases between. The CDR3 sequence is 15 residues long. Germline V gives CDR1 LNHDA, CDR2 SQIVND (reference sequence). Amplified TCR beta CDR3 regions derived from RNA transcripts. First-round RT-PCR of the TCR CDR3 relied on the HTBI primer set. Each CDR3 protein gets one entry after TCRdb re-called the multiplex PCR reads with MiXCR. The sample has about 700,000 distinct CDR3 sequences; 45% are singletons. This clonotype was sampled from an adult man with Graves' disease, either hyperthyroidism or ophthalmopathy (not recorded which). J is TRBJ1-1 and V is TRBV19; D call uncertain. Material: peripheral blood or thyroid tissue (not recorded which). CDR3 nucleotide sequence: TGTGCCAGCAGTTACCTTCTTAGGATGAACACTGAAGCTTTCTTT. Translating gives CASSYLLRMNTEAFF.